This TCR beta chain stems from a study of T cell responses to AZD1222 COVID-19 vaccine (dated by TCRdb to about 2021). With respect to the entire study: AZD1222 recipients given second doses at about 4 weeks or at about 12 weeks were pooled, since spike-specific TCR depth and breadth were not found to differ between the two schedules. A total of 233 trial participants underwent TCR sequencing, of whom some 210 received two doses of AZD1222 and about 25 received two doses of the MenACWY control vaccine. Trial participants were enrolled by age into 18-55, 56-69 and 70-plus year subgroups, with 148, 28 and 57 TCR-sequenced participants respectively.

What the work shows at the level of the full study, not this receptor alone: Epitopes outside the regions mutated in the B.1.351 and B.1.1.7 variants were reportedly recognized by nearly half of the unique spike-specific TCRs. CD4 TCRs associated with the vaccine covered the entire spike protein, and the dominant responses were in regions 160-218 and 743-854. Because no day 14 peak-response samples were available, the repertoires could be characterized only after the peak T cell response. Most participants were white British and females outnumbered males, and the authors suggested that clonal diversity may have been underestimated. Conclusions about previously exposed vaccinees are limited, since just 6 or 7 AZD1222 recipients were seropositive for SARS-CoV-2 at baseline. After two AZD1222 doses, both the breadth and the depth of spike-specific TCRs were significantly higher than at day 0 and than in MenACWY recipients. In the small 56-69-year group, the increase in depth fell short of significance, most likely because of low power.

The CDR3 regions of human TCRbeta chains were analyzed by immunosequencing. Per the authors' processing: TCRs in the repertoires were matched against a reference library of SARS-CoV-2-specific TCRs that had been generated with the MIRA antigen-specificity platform. Breadth meant the fraction of unique TCRs that were SARS-CoV-2-associated, whereas depth meant the fraction of total T cells that were SARS-CoV-2-associated. Using the MIRA data, every spike-specific TCR was mapped to the spike region that the TCR reacted to and assigned to either a CD4 or a CD8 class. Log10-transformed breadth and depth values were compared by one-way ANOVA with Sidak's multiple comparisons tests. Sourced from immuneACCESS, this table was stored by TCRdb with only in-frame sequences that have V and J called. A share of the clones is absent; for the studies checked, an unresolved V gene accounts for under half, and the remainder has no known explanation. That table is the source of V, J and clone size, and D and trimming were worked out from the DNA. Here the sample has about 180,000 clones; just over 90% occur a single time. The biggest ten clones account for roughly 1.6% of the sample.

This clone was counted once. No antigen is known for it. No qualities accompany the bases; no much larger clone lies one base away. Counted from cysteine to phenylalanine, this CDR3 has 16 amino acids. The read is trimmed to its CDR3 DNA, 48 bases read in frame from base 1. CDR1 MNHNS and CDR2 SASEGT are derived from the germline V gene. The junction shows trimming of 6 bases on V and 0 bases on J, plus 16 bases between the germline ends. Reading the label with the study, this specimen's time point is: baseline before first vaccination. The vaccinee samples were drawn from two UK trials, COV001 and COV002, one of which was a single-blind randomized controlled phase 2/3 trial testing AZD1222 (ChAdOx1 nCoV-19) in healthy adults. For TCRbeta chain sequencing, PBMC samples were collected from trial participants at day 0 and at day 28 after the second dose.

This clonotype originated in an adult in good health. The sequenced sample was peripheral blood, obtained on day 0 of AZD1222 vaccination. In this chain, TRBV6-1 is recombined with TRBJ2-3; a confident D gene designation cannot be given. The sequenced DNA: TGTGCCAGCAGCGAACCAAGCAGCGTTAGCACAGATACGCAGTATTTT. It is translated as CASSEPSSVSTDTQYF.